This T cell receptor (beta chain) was documented in a study of blood T cell repertoires in COVID-19. About the study: Sample material is recorded as cDNA or gDNA derived from T cells, B-cell-depleted T cells, or PBMCs.

This clone showed up just a few times. Other nucleotide sequences in the sample specify the same CDR3. V lost 3 bases, J lost 0 bases, and 8 bases lay in between. Germline-derived CDR1 and CDR2 are SEHNR and FQNEAQ (reference sequence). There are 14 residues in the CDR3. Authors' processing steps: Reference gene primers were amplified, and this amplification served to estimate nucleated cell counts. Method: immunoSEQ multiplex PCR; TCRdb's copy keeps in-frame clones and lacks some. That table furnishes V, J and clone size, whereas the DNA furnished D and trimming. The sample lists 70,000 to 90,000 clones; around 86% were seen once.

The chain joins TRBV7-9 to TRBJ1-1; no definite D call. Sequencing was done on a sample of peripheral blood. This clonotype was sampled from a man aged 45-65 years with active COVID-19. CDR3: CASSLAGVNTEAFF. Written as DNA, the CDR3 is TGTGCCAGCAGCTTGGCCGGAGTGAACACTGAAGCTTTCTTT.